This T cell receptor (beta chain) was retrieved from a study of T-cell memory formation after mild COVID-19. Constant-segment primers served in 5'RACE that generated TCR alpha and TCR beta cDNA libraries bearing sample barcodes and UMIs. Each CDR3 protein gets one entry after TCRdb re-called the 5' RACE reads with MiXCR. Among approximately 400,000 distinct CDR3 sequences listed, approximately 24% were seen once. The sample holds a few counts of this clonotype. Its antigen is not known. Overall study findings and caveats: Nothing confirmed that second-wave clones peaking on day 37 were specific for SARS-CoV-2.

In germline, CDR1 is LNHDA, CDR2 SQIVND (reference sequence). V lost 3 bases and J lost 1, with 15 bases in between. CDR3 length: 16 residues. The chain links TRBV19 to TRBJ2-5; perhaps TRBD2 as D (6 bases). The sequenced sample was PBMCs or a T cell subset sorted from them (not recorded which). The source is an adult woman who had mild COVID-19 (a few samples of this study predate the infection). Cell type and time point are not known. The CDR3, as DNA: TGTGCCAGTAGTATCGGCGGGGAGAAGGGCCAAGAGACCCAGTACTTC. This translates into CASSIGGEKGQETQYF.